These T cell receptor beta chains were read from a single sample in a study of T-cell memory formation after mild COVID-19. One entry per CDR3 protein, called by TCRdb with MiXCR from the 5' RACE reads. The table shows some 130,000 distinct CDR3 sequences, with approximately 17% occurring only once. The sequencing sample was made of PBMCs or a T cell subset sorted from them (not recorded which). The receptors stem from a man in his late teens or twenties who had mild COVID-19 (a few samples of this study predate the infection). Cell type and time point are not known. The CDR3 runs from the conserved cysteine through the conserved F or W. The D gene is left open where the match is weak. Size is stated for part of the rows, as once, few or many counts, or as a class when the clone is expanded.

CDR3 protein: CASSTSRGLRTEAFF
CDR3 DNA: TGTGCCAGCAGCACCTCTAGGGGGCTTCGCACTGAAGCTTTCTTT
D gene: TRBD1
clone size: few
V gene: TRBV5-4
J gene: TRBJ1-1

CDR3 protein: CASKPGTAQGHQPQHF
CDR3 DNA: TGTGCCAGCAAGCCTGGGACAGCTCAGGGCCATCAGCCCCAGCATTTT
D gene: TRBD1
clone size: few
V gene: TRBV2
J gene: TRBJ1-5

CDR3 protein: CASSLASGYNEQFF
CDR3 DNA: TGTGCCAGCAGCTTAGCTAGCGGTTACAATGAGCAGTTCTTC
D gene: -
clone size: few
V gene: TRBV7-2
J gene: TRBJ2-1

CDR3 protein: CASSPGAGTGYNSPLHF
CDR3 DNA: TGCGCCAGCAGCCCGGGGGCCGGGACAGGGTATAATTCACCCCTCCACTTT
D gene: TRBD1
clone size: few
V gene: TRBV5-1
J gene: TRBJ1-6

CDR3 protein: CASSLVGGPSIQTQYF
CDR3 DNA: TGTGCCAGCAGCTTAGTGGGGGGGCCTTCCATCCAGACCCAGTACTTC
D gene: -
clone size: -
V gene: TRBV7-2
J gene: TRBJ2-5

CDR3 protein: CASSSVAGTDTQYF
CDR3 DNA: TGTGCCAGCAGCTCGGTAGCGGGGACAGATACGCAGTATTTT
D gene: TRBD2
clone size: -
V gene: TRBV7-3
J gene: TRBJ2-3

CDR3 protein: CASAGQGNTEAFF
CDR3 DNA: TGTGCCAGCGCCGGACAGGGGAACACTGAAGCTTTCTTT
D gene: TRBD1
clone size: few
V gene: TRBV25-1
J gene: TRBJ1-1

CDR3 protein: CACTGTGGLRYTF
CDR3 DNA: TGTGCCTGTACCGGGACAGGGGGACTTCGCTACACCTTC
D gene: TRBD1
clone size: few
V gene: TRBV30
J gene: TRBJ1-2

CDR3 protein: CASSWTGDEQFF
CDR3 DNA: TGTGCCAGCAGCTGGACAGGCGATGAGCAGTTCTTC
D gene: TRBD1
clone size: many
V gene: TRBV6-5
J gene: TRBJ2-1

CDR3 protein: CASSTTSGAEGEQFF
CDR3 DNA: TGTGCCAGCTCTACGACTAGCGGGGCAGAGGGTGAGCAGTTCTTC
D gene: TRBD2
clone size: few
V gene: TRBV18
J gene: TRBJ2-1

CDR3 protein: CASSFRGELFF
CDR3 DNA: TGTGCCAGCAGTTTTCGAGGGGAGCTGTTTTTT
D gene: -
clone size: -
V gene: TRBV12-3/TRBV12-4
J gene: TRBJ2-2

CDR3 protein: CSARDQRANTEAFF
CDR3 DNA: TGCAGTGCTAGAGATCAAAGGGCCAACACTGAAGCTTTCTTT
D gene: -
clone size: -
V gene: TRBV20-1
J gene: TRBJ1-1

CDR3 protein: CASLTRDKYYEQYF
CDR3 DNA: TGTGCCAGCCTAACTAGGGACAAATACTACGAGCAGTACTTC
D gene: -
clone size: -
V gene: TRBV6-2/TRBV6-3
J gene: TRBJ2-7

CDR3 protein: CASSLEGHTDTQYF
CDR3 DNA: TGTGCCAGCAGCCTAGAGGGGCACACAGATACGCAGTATTTT
D gene: -
clone size: -
V gene: TRBV7-9
J gene: TRBJ2-3

CDR3 protein: CASSSFTQSTEAFF
CDR3 DNA: TGCGCCAGCAGCTCCTTCACCCAGAGTACTGAAGCTTTCTTT
D gene: -
clone size: -
V gene: TRBV5-1
J gene: TRBJ1-1

CDR3 protein: CASSQEGRVGETQYF
CDR3 DNA: TGTGCCAGCAGCCAAGAGGGACGGGTCGGGGAGACCCAGTACTTC
D gene: -
clone size: -
V gene: TRBV3-1
J gene: TRBJ2-5

CDR3 protein: CASSLRAQRGTDTQYF
CDR3 DNA: TGTGCCAGCAGCTTGCGGGCGCAACGAGGAACAGATACGCAGTATTTT
D gene: -
clone size: few
V gene: TRBV5-4
J gene: TRBJ2-3

CDR3 protein: CASSPVAGPSTDTQYF
CDR3 DNA: TGTGCCAGCAGCCCCGTGGCGGGACCGAGCACAGATACGCAGTATTTT
D gene: -
clone size: few
V gene: TRBV7-9
J gene: TRBJ2-3

CDR3 protein: CASRTPGLAYNEQFF
CDR3 DNA: TGTGCCAGCAGGACCCCGGGACTAGCTTACAATGAGCAGTTCTTC
D gene: TRBD2
clone size: -
V gene: TRBV6-1
J gene: TRBJ2-1

CDR3 protein: CAIRRQGATGELFF
CDR3 DNA: TGTGCCATCAGAAGACAGGGTGCCACCGGGGAGCTGTTTTTT
D gene: TRBD1
clone size: many
V gene: TRBV10-3
J gene: TRBJ2-2

CDR3 protein: CASSYVWNQETQYF
CDR3 DNA: TGTGCCAGCAGTTACGTATGGAACCAAGAGACCCAGTACTTC
D gene: -
clone size: few
V gene: TRBV6-2/TRBV6-3
J gene: TRBJ2-5

CDR3 protein: CASSSELGWGVEQFF
CDR3 DNA: TGTGCCAGCAGCTCAGAGCTGGGGTGGGGGGTCGAGCAGTTCTTC
D gene: -
clone size: few
V gene: TRBV7-2
J gene: TRBJ2-1

CDR3 protein: CASSRLKGPGHTDTQYF
CDR3 DNA: TGTGCCAGCAGCCGCCTCAAGGGGCCGGGACATACAGATACGCAGTATTTT
D gene: -
clone size: few
V gene: TRBV11-2
J gene: TRBJ2-3

CDR3 protein: CAISGDINSYEQYF
CDR3 DNA: TGTGCCATCAGTGGGGACATCAACTCCTACGAGCAGTACTTC
D gene: -
clone size: few
V gene: TRBV10-3
J gene: TRBJ2-7

CDR3 protein: CASSLDTGTPYGYTF
CDR3 DNA: TGTGCCAGCAGCTTAGACACCGGGACACCCTATGGCTACACCTTC
D gene: -
clone size: few
V gene: TRBV7-9
J gene: TRBJ1-2

CDR3 protein: CASREESAGPGSGTQYF
CDR3 DNA: TGTGCCAGCAGAGAAGAATCGGCGGGGCCCGGTAGTGGGACCCAGTACTTC
D gene: -
clone size: -
V gene: TRBV9
J gene: TRBJ2-5

CDR3 protein: CASSRYRGYSGANVLTF
CDR3 DNA: TGTGCCAGCTCGCGCTACAGGGGGTACTCTGGGGCCAACGTCCTGACTTTC
D gene: TRBD1
clone size: -
V gene: TRBV18
J gene: TRBJ2-6

CDR3 protein: CSVAGTGIGGEPGELFF
CDR3 DNA: TGCAGCGTTGCCGGGACAGGGATTGGAGGGGAGCCCGGGGAGCTGTTTTTT
D gene: TRBD1
clone size: few
V gene: TRBV29-1
J gene: TRBJ2-2

CDR3 protein: CASRRGGRDAGTGELFF
CDR3 DNA: TGTGCCAGCAGGCGGGGGGGCAGGGACGCCGGCACCGGGGAGCTGTTTTTT
D gene: TRBD2
clone size: -
V gene: TRBV7-2
J gene: TRBJ2-2

CDR3 protein: CASSLSGTLASEQYF
CDR3 DNA: TGTGCCAGCAGCCTCTCCGGGACCCTGGCATCCGAGCAGTACTTC
D gene: -
clone size: -
V gene: TRBV3-1
J gene: TRBJ2-7

CDR3 protein: CASSSTGLNSPLHF
CDR3 DNA: TGTGCCAGCAGCTCCACGGGGTTAAATTCACCCCTCCACTTT
D gene: -
clone size: -
V gene: TRBV5-5
J gene: TRBJ1-6

CDR3 protein: CSVRDGGYYGYTF
CDR3 DNA: TGCAGCGTGAGGGACGGGGGGTACTATGGCTACACCTTC
D gene: -
clone size: few
V gene: TRBV20-1
J gene: TRBJ1-2

CDR3 protein: CASSSKQGSGTDTQYF
CDR3 DNA: TGCGCCAGCAGCTCGAAGCAGGGGAGCGGCACAGATACGCAGTATTTT
D gene: -
clone size: -
V gene: TRBV5-1
J gene: TRBJ2-3

CDR3 protein: CASSVASGENTGELFF
CDR3 DNA: TGTGCCAGCAGCGTAGCAAGCGGGGAAAACACCGGGGAGCTGTTTTTT
D gene: TRBD2
clone size: -
V gene: TRBV9
J gene: TRBJ2-2

CDR3 protein: CATSDTPGGDTQYF
CDR3 DNA: TGTGCCACCAGTGATACCCCGGGCGGGGATACGCAGTATTTT
D gene: -
clone size: few
V gene: TRBV24-1
J gene: TRBJ2-3

CDR3 protein: CASSRTGTVPDTQYF
CDR3 DNA: TGTGCCAGCAGCAGGACAGGGACAGTTCCAGATACGCAGTATTTT
D gene: TRBD1
clone size: many
V gene: TRBV5-6
J gene: TRBJ2-3

CDR3 protein: CASSLFLAGGGETQYF
CDR3 DNA: TGTGCCAGCAGCTTATTCCTAGCGGGGGGCGGGGAGACCCAGTACTTC
D gene: TRBD2
clone size: -
V gene: TRBV7-2
J gene: TRBJ2-5

CDR3 protein: CASSDGPGGDTQYF
CDR3 DNA: TGTGCCAGCAGCGACGGACCCGGGGGAGATACGCAGTATTTT
D gene: -
clone size: few
V gene: TRBV9
J gene: TRBJ2-3

CDR3 protein: CASSYGGLAGGSTQYF
CDR3 DNA: TGTGCCAGCAGTTATGGGGGACTAGCGGGGGGGTCGACCCAGTACTTC
D gene: TRBD2
clone size: -
V gene: TRBV6-5
J gene: TRBJ2-5

CDR3 protein: CATSRDLTGWSGYTF
CDR3 DNA: TGTGCCACCAGCAGAGATTTAACAGGATGGAGTGGCTACACCTTC
D gene: -
clone size: once
V gene: TRBV15
J gene: TRBJ1-2

CDR3 protein: CASSRAPGGPSPLHF
CDR3 DNA: TGTGCCAGCAGCCGAGCCCCGGGCGGGCCTTCACCCCTCCACTTT
D gene: -
clone size: -
V gene: TRBV11-2
J gene: TRBJ1-6

CDR3 protein: CASSRTSGAYNEQFF
CDR3 DNA: TGTGCCAGCAGCCGAACTAGCGGGGCGTACAATGAGCAGTTCTTC
D gene: TRBD2
clone size: few
V gene: TRBV11-2
J gene: TRBJ2-1

CDR3 protein: CASTARSDEQYF
CDR3 DNA: TGTGCCAGCACCGCCCGGAGCGACGAGCAGTACTTC
D gene: -
clone size: -
V gene: TRBV28
J gene: TRBJ2-7